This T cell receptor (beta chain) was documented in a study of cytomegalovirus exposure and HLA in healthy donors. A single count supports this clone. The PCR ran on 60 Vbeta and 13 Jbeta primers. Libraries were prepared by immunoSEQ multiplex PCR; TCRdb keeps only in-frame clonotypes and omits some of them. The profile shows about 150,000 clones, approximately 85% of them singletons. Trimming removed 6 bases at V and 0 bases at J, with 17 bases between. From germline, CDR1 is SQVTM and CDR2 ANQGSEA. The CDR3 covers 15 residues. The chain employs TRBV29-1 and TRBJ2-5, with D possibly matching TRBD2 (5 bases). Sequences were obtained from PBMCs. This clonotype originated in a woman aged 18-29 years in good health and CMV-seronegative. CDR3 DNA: TGCAGCGTGGTGGGCTGGACGGGATACCAAGAGACCCAGTACTTC. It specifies CSVVGWTGYQETQYF.